This T cell receptor beta chain was captured by sequencing in a study of cytomegalovirus exposure and HLA in healthy donors. V was cut by 0 bases and J by 4 bases, with 11 bases left in between. From germline, CDR1 is SGHRS and CDR2 YFSETQ. The CDR3 is 15 residues long. The PCR contained 60 Vbeta and 13 Jbeta primers. Using immunoSEQ multiplex PCR, the repertoire was profiled, and TCRdb retains in-frame clones only, with some absent. The table includes roughly 190,000 clones, around 77% detected once. The TCR was taken from a woman aged 18-35 years in good health and CMV-seronegative. Material: PBMCs. This chain connects TRBV5-1 to TRBJ2-1, with D possibly being TRBD1 (6 bases). The CDR3 DNA follows: TGCGCCAGCAGCTTGGGTCAGGGGCCATACAATGAGCAGTTCTTC. It specifies CASSLGQGPYNEQFF.